What follows are 32 T cell receptor beta chains derived from one specimen sequenced in a study of T cells after yellow fever vaccination. TCRdb re-called the 5' RACE reads through MiXCR, storing one row per CDR3 protein. The repertoire holds 450,000 to 550,000 distinct CDR3 sequences, with about a fifth as singletons. Specimen: PBMCs, collected approximately 20 days after the first yellow fever vaccination. The receptors were sampled from a man aged 18-30 years who received the YFV17D yellow fever vaccine.

The chain links TRBV19 to TRBJ1-2, with D possibly being TRBD1 (5 bases). Trimming stripped 3 bases from V and 6 bases from J, with 8 bases between. The germline V gene encodes CDR1 LNHDA and CDR2 SQIVND (reference sequence). This CDR3 is 12 amino acids long. Here the CDR3 reads CASSIGANGYTF. CDR3 DNA: TGTGCCAGTAGTATTGGGGCGAATGGCTACACCTTC. The variable domain in full, completed from reference TRBV19 and TRBJ1-2, reads DGGITQSPKYLFRKEGQNVTLSCEQNLNHDAMYWYRQDPGQGLRLIYYSQIVNDFQKGDIAEGYSVSREKKESFPLTVTSAQKNPTAFYLCASSIGANGYTFGSGTRLTVV.

This chain links TRBV15 with TRBJ2-7; 10 positions agree with TRBD1. V was clipped by 4 bases and J by 4 bases; unmatched bases: 7. This CDR3 is built from 15 residues. Germline V gene sequence: CDR1 LNHNV, CDR2 YYDKDF (reference sequence). The CDR3 bases are TGTGCCACCAGCAAAGGACAGGGGGGGAATTACGAGCAGTACGTC. Translating gives CATSKGQGGNYEQYV.

This clonotype was found a few times. The genes are TRBV7-8 and TRBJ2-3; 8 nucleotides match TRBD2. The CDR3 sequence is 17 residues long. V shed 4 bases, J shed 3 bases, and the junction held 12 bases outside the gene matches. The V gene's germline CDR1 is SGHVS and CDR2 FQNEAQ. CDR3 loop: CASSSGRGTRKTDTQYF. In nucleotides, the CDR3 is TGTGCCAGCAGCTCCGGGAGAGGGACTAGGAAAACAGATACGCAGTATTTT. The full variable domain, rest sourced from reference TRBV7-8 and TRBJ2-3, is GAGVSQSPRYKVAKRGQDVALRCDPISGHVSLFWYQQALGQGPEFLTYFQNEAQLDKSGLPSDRFFAERPEGSVSTLKIQRTQQEDSAVYLCASSSGRGTRKTDTQYFGPGTRLTVL.

A few counts support this clonotype. The gene calls are TRBV27 and TRBJ2-5; the D gene is possibly TRBD2 (6 bases). Deletions cut 6 bases from V and 3 bases from J, with 14 bases between. This CDR3 is 14 amino acids long. Germline CDR1 MNHEY, CDR2 SMNVEV (reference sequence). DNA of the CDR3: TGTGCCAGCAGGAGACTAGTCATGGAAGAGACCCAGTACTTC. It codes for CASRRLVMEETQYF.

V is TRBV5-1 and J is TRBJ2-7, with TRBD1 matching 9 bases. Losses at the gene ends were 2 bases for V and 3 bases for J; bases not matched to a gene: 6. Germline CDR1 is SGHRS and CDR2 is YFSETQ. The CDR3 is 15 residues long. The CDR3 here is CASSFIAGQGYEQYF. For the CDR3, the DNA is TGCGCCAGCAGCTTCATTGCGGGACAGGGCTACGAGCAGTACTTC.

The V call is TRBV7-8, the J call TRBJ2-1, with 7 bases fitting TRBD2. The CDR3 spans 15 residues. Germline CDR1 and CDR2: SGHVS and FQNEAQ. Losses at the gene ends were 1 base for V and 3 bases for J; bases not matched to a gene: 3. The CDR3 region has the DNA TGTGCCAGCAGCTTAGGCTCTAGCGGCTACAATGAGCAGTTCTTC. Protein: CASSLGSSGYNEQFF.

The chain uses TRBV7-9 and TRBJ1-1; D is possibly TRBD1 (6 bases). The CDR3 has 11 amino acids. Deletions cut 6 bases from V and 11 bases from J, with 13 bases between. The germline gives CDR1 SEHNR, CDR2 FQNEAQ (reference sequence). CDR3 nucleotide sequence: TGTGCCAGCAGGGCACAGGGCGGGGCTTTCTTT. Residues: CASRAQGGAFF. The full variable domain, completed using reference TRBV7-9 and TRBJ1-1, is DTGVSQNPRHKITKRGQNVTFRCDPISEHNRLYWYRQTLGQGPEFLTYFQNEAQLEKSRLLSDRFSAERPKGSFSTLEIQRTEQGDSAMYLCASRAQGGAFFGQGTRLTVV.

V and J are TRBV5-1 and TRBJ1-1; the match to TRBD1 covers 8 bases. The J segment lost 3 bases and the V segment lost 4 bases, leaving 8 bases of the junction unmatched. This CDR3 has 15 amino acids. CDR1 SGHRS and CDR2 YFSETQ come from the germline V gene. The chain's CDR3 is CASSVDRAGDTEAFF. In nucleotides, the CDR3 is TGCGCCAGCAGCGTGGACAGGGCAGGGGACACTGAAGCTTTCTTT.

This clonotype was picked up a small number of times. V usage is TRBV29-1 and J usage is TRBJ1-2, with D possibly being TRBD1 (5 bases). CDR1 and CDR2 (germline): SQVTM, ANQGSEA. The CDR3 runs 12 residues. V was trimmed by 2 bases and J by 2 bases, leaving 6 bases between them. The CDR3 loop reads CSVETGNYGYTF. As DNA, the CDR3 is TGCAGCGTTGAAACAGGAAACTATGGCTACACCTTC. Filled out from reference TRBV29-1 and TRBJ1-2, the complete variable domain reads SAVISQKPSRDICQRGTSLTIQCQVDSQVTMMFWYRQQPGQSLTLIATANQGSEATYESGFVIDKFPISRPNLTFSTLTVSNMSPEDSSIYLCSVETGNYGYTFGSGTRLTVV.

This clonotype was detected only a few times. The chain carries TRBV3-1 and TRBJ2-1; D is undetermined. Deletions cut 1 base from V and 7 bases from J, with 14 bases between. The CDR3 consists of 15 residues. Per germline, CDR1 LGHDT and CDR2 YNNKEL (reference sequence). The CDR3 DNA reads TGTGCCAGCAGCCAAGCTGGCAGTGCCCTTAATGAGCAGTTCTTC. This sequence encodes CASSQAGSALNEQFF.

The chain is built from TRBV5-1 and TRBJ2-2; no firm D call. This CDR3 is 16 amino acids long. The V gene's germline CDR1 is SGHRS and CDR2 YFSETQ. V shed 4 bases and J shed 0 bases, with 13 bases lying between them. The DNA for the CDR3 is TGCGCCAGCAGCCCCCTGGCCGACGCGAACACCGGGGAGCTGTTTTTT. Protein sequence: CASSPLADANTGELFF.

This chain links TRBV20-1 with TRBJ2-2; no definite D call. The V and J ends lost 6 bases and 5 bases respectively, with 13 bases between them. This CDR3 spans 13 amino acids. Germline V CDR1 and CDR2: DFQATT, SNEGSKA (reference sequence). The CDR3 DNA reads as TGCAGTGCCAAAGACCTCGGGACCGGGGAGCTGTTTTTT. It encodes CSAKDLGTGELFF.

This clonotype has a handful of counts. The chain is built from TRBV5-1 and TRBJ1-3; D is unresolved. V gave up 0 bases and J gave up 7 bases, with 11 bases separating them. CDR1 is SGHRS, CDR2 YFSETQ, per germline. The CDR3 contains 14 residues. For the CDR3, the DNA is TGCGCCAGCAGCTTGGGCCTAGCGGTGAACACCATATATTTT. Translated, it gives CASSLGLAVNTIYF.

This clonotype appeared a few times. V is TRBV12-3 or TRBV12-4 and J is TRBJ1-5, with D uncertain. The V end lost 3 bases, the J end lost 6 bases, and 6 bases lay between the germline ends. This CDR3 contains 12 residues. The CDR3 spells CASSFNRQPQHF. CDR3 DNA sequence: TGTGCCAGCAGTTTCAACCGTCAGCCCCAGCATTTT.

This clonotype was counted between two and nine times. V and J are TRBV12-3 or TRBV12-4 and TRBJ2-4; D call uncertain. The CDR3 runs to 17 residues. V was clipped by 6 bases and J by 0 bases, with 18 bases between them. In DNA, the CDR3 is TGTGCCAGCAGCCCATTGGGCGAATTTCTAGCCAAAAACATTCAGTACTTC. This translates into CASSPLGEFLAKNIQYF.

There are a few counts of this clonotype. The V call is TRBV20-1, the J call TRBJ2-5; TRBD2 matches at 11 bases. V was clipped by 0 bases and J by 4 bases; unmatched bases: 4. CDR3 size: 15 residues. Germline CDR1 and CDR2: DFQATT and SNEGSKA (reference sequence). In DNA form, the CDR3 reads TGCAGTGCTAGAGATCCCCTAGCGGGAGGAGAGACCCAGTACTTC. Translating it yields CSARDPLAGGETQYF.

J is TRBJ2-7 and V is TRBV18; 7 positions agree with TRBD1. V shed 8 bases, J shed 3 bases, and the junction held 10 bases outside the gene matches. The CDR3 consists of 14 residues. Per the germline V gene, CDR1 is KGHSH and CDR2 is LQKENI. The CDR3 region is CASHKSTGDYEQYF. CDR3 coding DNA: TGTGCCAGCCATAAGTCCACAGGGGACTACGAGCAGTACTTC.

This clonotype was counted a few times. The J gene is TRBJ2-1, the V gene TRBV5-1; 7 bases match TRBD1. J lost 3 bases, V lost 0 bases, and 18 bases had no gene match. The CDR3 spans 20 residues. Germline assignment: CDR1 SGHRS and CDR2 YFSETQ. The CDR3 bases are TGCGCCAGCAGCTTGGTAGGGTTTACAGGGGCACTCCGCTACTACAATGAGCAGTTCTTC. Its translation is CASSLVGFTGALRYYNEQFF.

The rearrangement joins TRBV6-2 or TRBV6-3 to TRBJ2-7; 7 nucleotides line up with TRBD1. Unmatched junction bases numbered 7, after V lost 8 bases and J lost 3 bases. Germline CDR1 reads MNHEY; CDR2 reads SVGEGT. CDR3 length equals 13 residues. CDR3 sequence: CASGKTGSYEQYV. CDR3 nucleotide sequence: TGTGCCAGCGGCAAGACAGGGAGCTACGAGCAGTACGTC.

This clonotype came up once. The V and J genes are TRBV7-2 and TRBJ1-5; D is unresolved. V lost 6 bases, J lost 10 bases, and 16 bases lay in between. The CDR3 runs 13 residues. CDR1 is SGHTA and CDR2 is FQGNSA in the germline V gene. CDR3 nucleotides: TGTGCCAGCAGGCCCGACCCTATCGGTCCCCAGCATTTT. Its translation: CASRPDPIGPQHF.

The chain combines TRBV7-2 with TRBJ2-7; D gene unclear. V lost 2 bases and J 6 bases, leaving 8 bases between the germline ends. The CDR3 covers 12 residues. Germline assignment: CDR1 SGHTA and CDR2 FQGNSA. CDR3 loop: CASSLYGAEQYF. The CDR3 DNA sequence: TGTGCCAGCAGCTTATACGGAGCCGAGCAGTACTTC.

The chain joins TRBV12-3 or TRBV12-4 to TRBJ2-3, with a tentative D call TRBD2 (6 bases). This CDR3 region has 15 residues. V dropped 6 bases and J dropped 2 bases, with 15 bases sitting between them. The CDR3 loop is CASSYYGTDTDTQYF. The CDR3 bases are TGTGCCAGCAGCTACTACGGGACTGACACAGATACGCAGTATTTT.

Only one count was recorded for this clonotype. The gene calls are TRBV12-3 or TRBV12-4 and TRBJ2-6, with 10 bases aligning to TRBD1. The V segment lost 11 bases and the J segment 3 bases; nucleotides outside the gene matches: 16. The CDR3 extends over 18 amino acids. This CDR3 reads CAFREPTGGLSGANVLTF. Written as DNA, the CDR3 is TGTGCCTTCAGAGAACCGACAGGGGGCTTAAGTGGGGCCAACGTCCTGACTTTC.

The rearrangement joins TRBV18 to TRBJ2-3; D remains unclear. The CDR3 spans 14 residues. With 2 bases removed from V and 2 bases from J, the gap between germline ends came to 8 bases. Germline V gene data show CDR1 as KGHSH and CDR2 as LQKENI. CDR3 coding DNA: TGTGCCAGCTCACCAACAGACCCCACAGATACGCAGTATTTT. Its protein is CASSPTDPTDTQYF. Full variable domain (remainder filled in from reference TRBV18 and TRBJ2-3): NAGVMQNPRHLVRRRGQEARLRCSPMKGHSHVYWYRQLPEEGLKFMVYLQKENIIDESGMPKERFSAEFPKEGPSILRIQQVVRGDSAAYFCASSPTDPTDTQYFGPGTRLTVL.

The rearrangement joins TRBV2 to TRBJ1-2; D is unclear. The germline V gene has CDR1 SNHLY and CDR2 FYNNEI. This CDR3 region has 14 residues. V gave up 9 bases and J gave up 2 bases, with 16 bases separating them. The CDR3: CARITDLVNYGYTF. Written as DNA, the CDR3 is TGTGCCAGGATCACAGACCTTGTAAACTATGGCTACACCTTC. Supplemented by reference TRBV2 and TRBJ1-2, the full variable domain reads EPEVTQTPSHQVTQMGQEVILRCVPISNHLYFYWYRQILGQKVEFLVSFYNNEISEKSEIFDDQFSVERPDGSNFTLKIRSTKLEDSAMYFCARITDLVNYGYTFGSGTRLTVV.

This clonotype has only a few counts. The chain couples TRBV27 to TRBJ1-5; D remains unclear. The CDR3 extends over 13 amino acids. The germline V gene has CDR1 MNHEY and CDR2 SMNVEV (reference sequence). Trimming cost V 8 bases and J 3 bases, with 11 bases left between them. The CDR3 protein is CASRPGDNQPQHF. The CDR3 DNA follows: TGTGCCAGCCGCCCGGGCGACAATCAGCCCCAGCATTTT.

This clonotype has a handful of counts. The chain employs TRBV3-1 and TRBJ2-2; 7 nucleotides agree with TRBD1. Germline CDR1 and CDR2: LGHDT and YNNKEL (reference sequence). With 3 bases clipped from V and 5 bases from J, the junction kept 12 bases outside the gene matches. CDR3 size: 17 residues. The CDR3 region is CASSQDLAGGETGELFF. The CDR3 region has the DNA TGTGCCAGCAGCCAGGATCTTGCAGGGGGAGAGACCGGGGAGCTGTTTTTT.

This clonotype was recorded once. The chain couples TRBV29-1 to TRBJ1-1; TRBD1 matches 7 bases. The CDR3 is 14 residues long. CDR1 is SQVTM, CDR2 ANQGSEA, per germline. The junction had 8 bases not matched to a gene; V was cut back by 5 bases and J by 2 bases. The CDR3, as DNA: TGCAGCGTTCAAACAGGGGTATCTAACACTGAAGCTTTCTTT. Residues: CSVQTGVSNTEAFF. The full variable domain, its missing parts supplied by reference TRBV29-1 and TRBJ1-1, is SAVISQKPSRDICQRGTSLTIQCQVDSQVTMMFWYRQQPGQSLTLIATANQGSEATYESGFVIDKFPISRPNLTFSTLTVSNMSPEDSSIYLCSVQTGVSNTEAFFGQGTRLTVV.

This clonotype was detected only a few times. The chain uses TRBV30 and TRBJ2-7; TRBD1 agrees at 8 bases. The CDR3 is made up of 12 amino acids. CDR1 is GTSNPN, CDR2 SVGIG, per germline (reference sequence). V lost 3 bases to trimming and J lost 4 bases; unmatched junction nucleotides: 2. CDR3 nucleotide sequence: TGTGCCTGGAGCGGACAGGGTTACGAGCAGTACTTC. It specifies CAWSGQGYEQYF.

This clonotype was counted only a few times. The CDR3 sequence: CASSPIRQGTADTQYF. The CDR3 DNA reads TGTGCCAGCTCACCAATAAGGCAGGGTACGGCAGATACGCAGTATTTT. The V call is TRBV18, the J call TRBJ2-3; D possibly corresponds to TRBD1 (5 bases). Trimming shortened V by 2 bases and J by 4 bases, and 16 bases separated the two germline ends. This CDR3 has 16 residues. CDR1 is KGHSH and CDR2 is LQKENI in the germline V gene. Full variable domain (outside the CDR3, taken from reference TRBV18 and TRBJ2-3): NAGVMQNPRHLVRRRGQEARLRCSPMKGHSHVYWYRQLPEEGLKFMVYLQKENIIDESGMPKERFSAEFPKEGPSILRIQQVVRGDSAAYFCASSPIRQGTADTQYFGPGTRLTVL.

This clonotype occurred a few times. This chain links TRBV5-1 with TRBJ2-5; possible D gene TRBD2, 6 bases. CDR3 length: 15 amino acids. The V gene's germline CDR1 is SGHRS and CDR2 YFSETQ. Trimming stripped 3 bases from V and 9 bases from J, with 21 bases between. The CDR3 region has the DNA TGCGCCAGCAGCTCTGACTCACGTGGGGAGGATGCCCAGTACTTC. Residues: CASSSDSRGEDAQYF.

The V call is TRBV5-5, the J call TRBJ1-2, with D perhaps TRBD1 (5 bases). Germline values: CDR1 SGHKS, CDR2 YYEKEE (reference sequence). Trimming pared 0 bases from V and 4 bases from J, leaving 10 bases between. The CDR3 loop spans 14 amino acids. CDR3 nucleotides: TGTGCCAGCAGCTTGGCTGGGACGGTCTATGGCTACACCTTC. Translating it yields CASSLAGTVYGYTF. The full variable domain, rest sourced from reference TRBV5-5 and TRBJ1-2, is DAGVTQSPTHLIKTRGQQVTLRCSPISGHKSVSWYQQVLGQGPQFIFQYYEKEERGRGNFPDRFSARQFPNYSSELNVNALLLGDSALYLCASSLAGTVYGYTFGSGTRLTVV.